This TCR beta chain emerged from a study of blood T cell repertoires in COVID-19. Study context: Samples taken during acute and convalescent COVID-19 were collected in the United States, Italy and Spain.

Trimming removed 7 bases from V and 0 bases from J; junction bases left unmatched: 2. This CDR3 is built from 14 residues. The germline V gene encodes CDR1 LNHDA and CDR2 SQIVND (reference sequence). Original analysis: Reference gene primers were amplified, and this amplification served to estimate nucleated cell counts. The data were produced by immunoSEQ multiplex PCR, yet TCRdb's version contains in-frame clones alone and is incomplete. That table gives V, J and clone size, and the DNA gave D and trimming. The data contain fewer than 85,000 clones, roughly four fifths of them seen just once; the ten biggest clones take up roughly 22%.

What was sequenced was peripheral blood. The rearrangement uses TRBV19 and TRBJ2-3; 9 bases align to TRBD2. The TCR originated in a human donor in a cohort sampled during active COVID-19. The CDR3 spells CASKAGGSTDTQYF. The CDR3 DNA is TGTGCCAGTAAAGCGGGGGGTAGCACAGATACGCAGTATTTT.